The 24 T cell receptor beta chains presented below share a single source sample, sequenced in a study of T-cell memory formation after mild COVID-19 (dated by TCRdb to the early 2020s). To prepare the library, 5' RACE was applied. The sample was run on an Illumina NovaSeq 6000. TCRdb reanalyzed the raw reads on its own, using fastp at Q25 for trimming and MiXCR for clone calling, and kept in-frame beta chains. Rows merge per CDR3 protein into single entries with the most common DNA and genes. The sample records hundreds of thousands of distinct CDR3 sequences, 25% to 30% of which are singletons. Together, the top ten hold about 13% of the sample. The sequencing input was PBMCs or a T cell subset sorted from them (not recorded which). The receptors shown here come from an adult woman who had mild COVID-19 (a few samples of this study predate the infection). The sample titles of this study are shuffled in the database, so cell type and time point are left out; the donor was told from shared clones.

The CDR3 nucleotides are TGTGCCAGCAGTTTTCGAGGAGCGGGGACAGATACGCAGTATTTT. It is translated as CASSFRGAGTDTQYF. The chain joins TRBV6-5 to TRBJ2-3; 7 positions agree with TRBD2. Germline values: CDR1 MNHEY, CDR2 SVGAGI. The CDR3 is 15 residues long. V lost 4 bases to trimming and J lost 3 bases; unmatched junction nucleotides: 7.

The V and J genes are TRBV20-1 and TRBJ2-7; TRBD1 or TRBD2 may be the D gene (6 bases each). Per the germline V gene, CDR1 is DFQATT and CDR2 is SNEGSKA (reference sequence). This CDR3 spans 13 amino acids. Trimming removed 2 bases from V and 4 bases from J, with 12 bases in between. DNA for the CDR3: TGCAGTGCTAGAAGGGGGGCACCTTACGAGCAGTACTTC. Translated: CSARRGAPYEQYF.

V usage is TRBV7-6 and J usage is TRBJ1-1; a weak D match, TRBD1 (6 bases). Germline V gene data show CDR1 as SGHVS and CDR2 as FNYEAQ. V was cut by 4 bases and J by 8 bases, with 14 bases left in between. CDR3 size: 13 residues. This chain's CDR3 is CASSSLQGQEAFF. For the CDR3, the DNA is TGTGCCAGCAGCTCATTACAGGGACAAGAAGCTTTCTTT. Full variable domain (remainder filled in from reference TRBV7-6 and TRBJ1-1): GAGVSQSPRYKVTKRGQDVALRCDPISGHVSLYWYRQALGQGPEFLTYFNYEAQQDKSGLPNDRFSAERPEGSISTLTIQRTEQRDSAMYRCASSSLQGQEAFFGQGTRLTVV.

This clonotype was observed a handful of times. V and J are TRBV9 and TRBJ2-2, with unresolved D. Trimming removed 0 bases at V and 6 bases at J, with 9 bases between. The length of the CDR3 is 14 residues. Germline V CDR1 and CDR2: SGDLS, YYNGEE. This CDR3 is CASSVGHGAGELFF. The CDR3 coding sequence is TGTGCCAGCAGCGTAGGTCATGGAGCCGGGGAGCTGTTTTTT.

The V and J genes are TRBV5-1 and TRBJ2-1; 7 nucleotides line up with TRBD2. The length of the CDR3 is 13 residues. Trimming removed 4 bases from V and 10 bases from J; junction bases left unmatched: 8. Germline V gene lookup returns CDR1 SGHRS and CDR2 YFSETQ. The CDR3 loop reads CASSPTSPGEQFF. The CDR3 DNA follows: TGCGCCAGCAGCCCGACTAGCCCTGGGGAGCAGTTCTTC. Full variable domain (missing parts from reference TRBV5-1 and TRBJ2-1): KAGVTQTPRYLIKTRGQQVTLSCSPISGHRSVSWYQQTPGQGLQFLFEYFSETQRNKGNFPGRFSGRQFSNSRSEMNVSTLELGDSALYLCASSPTSPGEQFFGPGTRLTVL.

The CDR3 DNA reads TGTGCCAGCTCACCGACGGGTCCTAAAGAGACCCAGTACTTC. This codes for CASSPTGPKETQYF. V gene TRBV18 combines with J gene TRBJ2-5; D gene ambiguous. Germline loops: CDR1 KGHSH, CDR2 LQKENI. This CDR3 is 14 amino acids long. The V end was cut by 3 bases, the J end by 3 bases, with 11 bases between. The whole variable domain, filled in from reference TRBV18 and TRBJ2-5, reads NAGVMQNPRHLVRRRGQEARLRCSPMKGHSHVYWYRQLPEEGLKFMVYLQKENIIDESGMPKERFSAEFPKEGPSILRIQQVVRGDSAAYFCASSPTGPKETQYFGPGTRLLVL.

This clonotype is a singleton in its sample. This rearrangement joins TRBV15 to TRBJ1-3; D unresolved. The CDR3 sequence is 16 residues long. V shed 1 base and J shed 0 bases, with 10 bases lying between them. Germline CDR1 is LNHNV and CDR2 is YYDKDF (reference sequence). The CDR3 protein is CATSRGWTSSGNTIYF. In DNA form, the CDR3 reads TGTGCCACCAGCAGAGGATGGACGAGCTCTGGAAACACCATATATTTT.

In its sample, this clonotype was seen a few times. The rearrangement uses TRBV29-1 and TRBJ2-2; D is unclear. Germline V CDR1 and CDR2: SQVTM, ANQGSEA. This CDR3 region has 13 residues. The germline V and J ends were trimmed by 5 bases and 5 bases, with 12 bases remaining between them. CDR3 amino acids: CSVSTILTGELFF. CDR3 in DNA: TGCAGCGTTTCAACGATCTTGACCGGGGAGCTGTTTTTT.

In this sample, this clonotype turned up a few times. The chain recombines TRBV11-2 with TRBJ2-1; 9 bases map to TRBD2. Germline CDR1 reads SGHAT; CDR2 reads FQNNGV. Losses at the gene ends were 1 base for V and 2 bases for J; bases not matched to a gene: 3. The CDR3 is 16 amino acids. CDR3 nucleotide sequence: TGTGCCAGCAGCTTAGGCCCTAGCGGGACCTACAATGAGCAGTTCTTC. This encodes CASSLGPSGTYNEQFF.

This sequence joins TRBV5-4 and TRBJ2-6; D not certain. Germline assignment: CDR1 SGHNT and CDR2 YYREEE (reference sequence). The V gene lost 4 bases and the J gene lost 4 bases, with 9 bases spanning the gap. The CDR3 covers 14 residues. In nucleotides, the CDR3 is TGTGCCAGCAGCCGCGCCTCCGGGGCCAACGTCCTGACTTTC. Translating it yields CASSRASGANVLTF.

In its sample, this clonotype was seen many times. This sequence joins TRBV5-6 and TRBJ2-3; 12 bases align to TRBD1. Germline CDR1 reads SGHDT; CDR2 reads YYEEEE. This CDR3 contains 16 residues. The V gene end was trimmed by 3 bases and the J gene end by 3 bases; junction bases not matched to a gene: 5. Here the CDR3 DNA reads TGTGCCAGCAGCTCCTTGGGACAGGGGGCTACAGATACGCAGTATTTT. It translates to CASSSLGQGATDTQYF.

CDR3 bases: TGTGCCAGCAGCTTTGGCGGTAGCGGCACAGATACGCAGTATTTT. As protein: CASSFGGSGTDTQYF. The gene calls are TRBV7-2 and TRBJ2-3, with TRBD2 as a possible D gene (5 bases). Germline values: CDR1 SGHTA, CDR2 FQGNSA. Trimming removed 3 bases at V and 1 base at J, with 11 bases between. The CDR3 runs to 15 residues.

This clonotype was counted at least ten times. The chain couples TRBV11-2 to TRBJ2-7; 7 nucleotides agree with TRBD2. CDR1 SGHAT and CDR2 FQNNGV come from the germline V gene. There are 15 residues in the CDR3. The V and J ends lost 0 bases and 6 bases, in that order; junction bases with no gene match: 8. CDR3 in amino acids: CASSLESAGVSEQYF. CDR3 sequence (DNA): TGTGCCAGCAGCTTAGAGTCGGCGGGGGTTTCCGAGCAGTACTTC.

This sequence joins TRBV2 and TRBJ2-3; maybe TRBD2 (5 bases). CDR3 length: 14 residues. Trimming removed 2 bases at V and 4 bases at J, with 10 bases between. From germline, CDR1 is SNHLY and CDR2 FYNNEI. CDR3 sequence: CASSETTSADTQYF. The CDR3 DNA reads TGTGCCAGCAGTGAAACTACTAGTGCAGATACGCAGTATTTT.

V gene TRBV7-2 combines with J gene TRBJ1-1; 7 bases map to TRBD1. Germline assignment: CDR1 SGHTA and CDR2 FQGNSA. The CDR3 totals 13 residues. V trimming: 6 bases; J trimming: 11 bases; junction bases outside the gene matches: 12. The CDR3 here is CASSNDRAFEAFF. CDR3 DNA: TGTGCCAGCAGTAATGACAGGGCTTTCGAGGCTTTCTTT.

The rearrangement uses TRBV19 and TRBJ2-7; tentative D call: TRBD1 (5 bases). The V end lost 2 bases, the J end lost 3 bases, and 8 bases lay between the germline ends. CDR3 length: 13 amino acids. CDR1 is LNHDA, CDR2 SQIVND, per germline (reference sequence). The CDR3 nucleotides read TGTGCCAGTAGTATACAGGGTTACTACGAGCAGTACTTC. This codes for CASSIQGYYEQYF.

A few counts support this clonotype. V usage is TRBV18 and J usage is TRBJ2-1; 8 bases fit TRBD1. CDR1 is KGHSH, CDR2 LQKENI, per germline. The CDR3 is 13 residues long. Trimming removed 3 bases from V and 6 bases from J; junction bases left unmatched: 1. The CDR3 DNA sequence: TGTGCCAGCTCACCCGGACAGGGCAATGAGCAGTTCTTC. Amino acids: CASSPGQGNEQFF.

V is TRBV4-1 and J is TRBJ2-7, with D perhaps TRBD2 (5 bases). CDR3 length equals 16 residues. Trimming took 4 bases from V and 1 from J, leaving 17 bases between them. Germline loops: CDR1 MGHRA, CDR2 YSYEKL. The chain's CDR3 is CASSPKDGVDSYEQYF. For the CDR3, the DNA is TGCGCCAGCAGCCCGAAGGACGGGGTGGATTCCTACGAGCAGTACTTC.

This clonotype was counted only a few times. V usage is TRBV4-2 and J usage is TRBJ2-3; TRBD2 matches at 8 bases. This CDR3 contains 15 residues. V was clipped by 3 bases and J by 4 bases; unmatched bases: 6. In germline, CDR1 is LGHNA, CDR2 YNFKEQ. The CDR3: CASSQPGLGADTQYF. The CDR3 DNA reads as TGTGCCAGCAGCCAGCCGGGACTAGGGGCAGATACGCAGTATTTT.

V and J are TRBV12-5 and TRBJ2-1; the D gene is possibly TRBD2 (5 bases). Germline CDR1 is LGHNT and CDR2 is FRNRAP. The CDR3 is 14 residues long. V was pared by 3 bases and J by 6 bases, with 12 bases between. The CDR3: CASGFPTGTNEQFF. CDR3 bases: TGTGCTAGTGGTTTCCCTACGGGAACCAATGAGCAGTTCTTC.

A few counts support this clonotype. The rearrangement links TRBV5-1 to TRBJ1-2; D gene ambiguous. Germline values: CDR1 SGHRS, CDR2 YFSETQ. V lost 1 base and J lost 5, with 9 bases in between. This CDR3 comprises 13 residues. In nucleotides, the CDR3 is TGCGCCAGCAGCTTGTCTCGGCAGTATGGCTACACCTTC. It encodes CASSLSRQYGYTF.

This clonotype was counted between two and nine times. This chain connects TRBV4-2 to TRBJ2-7; D not certain. In germline, CDR1 is LGHNA, CDR2 YNFKEQ. There are 13 residues in the CDR3. Deletions cut 2 bases from V and 2 bases from J, with 7 bases between. This CDR3 is CASSQMDAYEQYF. The CDR3 bases are TGTGCCAGCAGCCAAATGGACGCCTACGAGCAGTACTTC.

This clonotype was counted a single time. The chain couples TRBV14 to TRBJ2-1; TRBD1 agrees at 9 bases. V lost 3 bases, J lost 0 bases, and 6 bases stayed unmatched. This CDR3 has 17 residues. Germline V gene lookup returns CDR1 SGHDN and CDR2 FVKESK. This CDR3 reads CASSQLDRGGSYNEQFF. DNA of the CDR3: TGTGCCAGCAGCCAGTTAGACAGGGGGGGCTCCTACAATGAGCAGTTCTTC.

The V gene is TRBV11-2, the J gene TRBJ2-7; D ambiguous. V lost 2 bases and J lost 5, with 22 bases in between. The CDR3 extends over 17 amino acids. CDR1 is SGHAT and CDR2 is FQNNGV in the germline V gene. The CDR3: CASSLRIWTTGTHEQYF. In DNA form, the CDR3 reads TGTGCCAGCAGCTTAAGGATTTGGACCACCGGCACCCACGAGCAGTACTTC.